This record concerns one T cell receptor beta chain sequence. These data originate in a study of blood T cell repertoires in COVID-19. Study information: The United States, Italy and Spain were the sources of the acute and convalescent COVID-19 samples. The cDNA or gDNA used as material had been derived from T cells, B-cell-depleted T cells, or PBMCs.

Under the authors' procedure: Reference gene primers were amplified, and this amplification served to estimate nucleated cell counts. Sequencing was performed with immunoSEQ multiplex PCR; in TCRdb, only in-frame clones are kept and a portion is missing. V and J calls and clone size are as listed in that table; D and trimming were resolved from the DNA. The sample has about 90,000 clones, less than 80% seen once. Germline V CDR1 and CDR2: MGHDK, SYGVNS. This CDR3 contains 11 residues. Deletions cut 6 bases from V and 4 bases from J, with 4 bases between. This rearrangement joins TRBV25-1 to TRBJ2-1; D not certain. The sample consisted of peripheral blood. The clonotype was recovered from a woman older than 75 with acute or convalescent COVID-19. CDR3 DNA: TGTGCCAGCAGACAGTACAATGAGCAGTTCTTC. Translation gives CASRQYNEQFF.